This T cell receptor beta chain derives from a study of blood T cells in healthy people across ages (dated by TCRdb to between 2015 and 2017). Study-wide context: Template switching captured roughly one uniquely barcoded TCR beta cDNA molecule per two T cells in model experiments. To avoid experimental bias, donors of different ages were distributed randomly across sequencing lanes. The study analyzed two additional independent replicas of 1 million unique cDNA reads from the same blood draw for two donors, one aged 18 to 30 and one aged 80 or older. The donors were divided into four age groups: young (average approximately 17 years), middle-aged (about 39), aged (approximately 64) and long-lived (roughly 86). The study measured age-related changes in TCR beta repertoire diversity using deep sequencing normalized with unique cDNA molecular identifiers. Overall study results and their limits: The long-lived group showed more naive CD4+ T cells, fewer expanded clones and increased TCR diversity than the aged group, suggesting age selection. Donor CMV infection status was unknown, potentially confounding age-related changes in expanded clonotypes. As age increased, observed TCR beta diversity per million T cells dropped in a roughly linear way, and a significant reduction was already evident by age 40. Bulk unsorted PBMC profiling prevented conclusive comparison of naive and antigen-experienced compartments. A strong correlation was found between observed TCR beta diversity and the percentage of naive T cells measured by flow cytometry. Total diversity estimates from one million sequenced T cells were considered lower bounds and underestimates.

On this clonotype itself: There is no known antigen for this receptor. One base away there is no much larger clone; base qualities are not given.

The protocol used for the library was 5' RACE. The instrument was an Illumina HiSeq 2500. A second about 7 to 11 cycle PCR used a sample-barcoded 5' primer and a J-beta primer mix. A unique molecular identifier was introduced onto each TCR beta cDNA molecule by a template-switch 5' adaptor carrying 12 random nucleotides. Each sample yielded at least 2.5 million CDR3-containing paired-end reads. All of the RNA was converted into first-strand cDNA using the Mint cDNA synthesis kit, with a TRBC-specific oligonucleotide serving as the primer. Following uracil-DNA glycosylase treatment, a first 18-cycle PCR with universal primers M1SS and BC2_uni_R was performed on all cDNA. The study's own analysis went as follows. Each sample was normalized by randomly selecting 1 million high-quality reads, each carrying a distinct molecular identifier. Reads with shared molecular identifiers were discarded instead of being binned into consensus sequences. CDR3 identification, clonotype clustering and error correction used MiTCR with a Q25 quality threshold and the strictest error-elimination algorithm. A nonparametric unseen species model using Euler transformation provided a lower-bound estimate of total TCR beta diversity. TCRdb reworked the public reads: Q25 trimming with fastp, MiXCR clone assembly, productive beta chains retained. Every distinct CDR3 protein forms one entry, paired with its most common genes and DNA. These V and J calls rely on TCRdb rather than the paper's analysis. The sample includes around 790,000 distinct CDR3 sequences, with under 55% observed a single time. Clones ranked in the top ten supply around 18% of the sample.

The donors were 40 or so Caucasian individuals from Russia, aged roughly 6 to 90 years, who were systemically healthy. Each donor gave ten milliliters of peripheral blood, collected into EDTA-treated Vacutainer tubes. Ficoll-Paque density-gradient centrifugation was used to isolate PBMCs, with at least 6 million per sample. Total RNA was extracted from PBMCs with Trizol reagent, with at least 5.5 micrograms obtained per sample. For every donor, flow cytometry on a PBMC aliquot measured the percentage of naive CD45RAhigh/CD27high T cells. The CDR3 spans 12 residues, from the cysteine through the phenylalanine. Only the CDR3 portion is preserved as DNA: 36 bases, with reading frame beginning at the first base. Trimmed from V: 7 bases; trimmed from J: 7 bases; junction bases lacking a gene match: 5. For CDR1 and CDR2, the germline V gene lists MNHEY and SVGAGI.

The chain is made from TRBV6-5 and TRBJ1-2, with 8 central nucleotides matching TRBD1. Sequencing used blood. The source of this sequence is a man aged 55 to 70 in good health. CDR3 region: CASNGQGGGYTF. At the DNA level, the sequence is TGTGCCAGCAACGGACAGGGAGGTGGCTACACCTTC.